This TCR beta chain was identified in a study of cytomegalovirus exposure and HLA in healthy donors. Study-level points and caveats: That first-cohort TCR clusters tended to co-occur in the roughly 110 validation repertoires was found in a later analysis. Reportedly, cytomegalovirus status was diagnosed with high sensitivity and specificity. Overall, about 160 TCR beta chains were annotated as cytomegalovirus-associated.

As to this clone: The antigen remains undetermined.

Profiled with immunoSEQ multiplex PCR; TCRdb holds only in-frame clones, not every one. Of 150,000 to 200,000 clones listed, around 90% are singletons. The CDR3 is 15 amino acids. The V and J ends lost 4 bases and 1 base respectively, with 11 bases between them. Germline lookup yields CDR1 SGHRS and CDR2 YFSETQ. The sequencing sample was made of PBMCs. This chain connects TRBV5-1 to TRBJ2-2; D is undetermined. The TCR comes from a woman younger than 35 in good health and CMV-seropositive. The CDR3, as DNA: TGCGCCAGCAGCCCCAGGATGGGGAACACCGGGGAGCTGTTTTTT. It codes for CASSPRMGNTGELFF.